This T cell receptor (beta chain) originates from a study of PD-L1 blockade in urothelial cancer. Study-level information: It was at 3 weeks (second dose) and 6 weeks after treatment start that blood was analyzed.

The CDR3 is made up of 15 amino acids. J lost 3 bases, V lost 4 bases, and 6 bases had no gene match. CDR1 and CDR2 (germline): MNHEY, SMNVEV (reference sequence). The time point is: peripheral blood 6 weeks after treatment start. Study-wide results and caveats: Tumor-associated TCR clones expanded more in blood at 3 weeks in patients with durable benefit.

Profiled with immunoSEQ multiplex PCR; TCRdb holds only in-frame clones, not every one. Of 75,000 to 100,000 clones in the sample, less than 85% were seen once. On this clone: The antigen is not known.

The rearrangement joins TRBV27 to TRBJ1-2, with 9 nucleotides matching TRBD1. This material consisted of PBMCs, taken around atezolizumab (anti-PD-L1) treatment. The TCR comes from a man aged 65 to 79 with urothelial cancer. The CDR3 is CASSSRQGGHYGYTF. The CDR3 coding sequence is TGTGCCAGCAGTTCCCGACAGGGGGGGCACTATGGCTACACCTTC.